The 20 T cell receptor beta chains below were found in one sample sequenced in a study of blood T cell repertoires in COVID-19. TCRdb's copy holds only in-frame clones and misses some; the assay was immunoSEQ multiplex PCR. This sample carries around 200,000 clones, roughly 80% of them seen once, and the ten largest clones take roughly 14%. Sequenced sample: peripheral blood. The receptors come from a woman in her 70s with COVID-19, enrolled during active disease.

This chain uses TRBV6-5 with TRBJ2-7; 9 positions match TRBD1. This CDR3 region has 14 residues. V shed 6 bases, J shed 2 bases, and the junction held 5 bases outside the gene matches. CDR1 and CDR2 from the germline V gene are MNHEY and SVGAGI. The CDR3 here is CASRARQGAYEQYV. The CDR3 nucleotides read TGTGCCAGCAGGGCCAGACAGGGGGCCTACGAGCAGTACGTC.

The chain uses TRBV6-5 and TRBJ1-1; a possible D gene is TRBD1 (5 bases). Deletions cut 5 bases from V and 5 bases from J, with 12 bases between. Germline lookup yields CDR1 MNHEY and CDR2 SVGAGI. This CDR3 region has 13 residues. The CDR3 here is CASSTPQGTEAFF. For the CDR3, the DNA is TGTGCCAGCAGTACGCCCCAGGGAACTGAAGCTTTCTTT.

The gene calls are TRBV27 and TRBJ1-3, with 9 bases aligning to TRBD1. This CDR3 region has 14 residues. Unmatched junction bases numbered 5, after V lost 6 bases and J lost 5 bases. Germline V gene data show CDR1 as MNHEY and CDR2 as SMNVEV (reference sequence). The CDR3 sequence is CASRPGQGRNTIYF. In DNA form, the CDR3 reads TGTGCCAGCAGGCCGGGACAGGGCCGAAACACCATATATTTT.

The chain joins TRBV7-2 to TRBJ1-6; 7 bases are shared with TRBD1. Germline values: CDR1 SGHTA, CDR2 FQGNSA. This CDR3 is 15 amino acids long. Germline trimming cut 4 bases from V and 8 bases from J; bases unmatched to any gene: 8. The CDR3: CASSSRTGSDSPLHF. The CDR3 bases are TGTGCCAGCAGCTCCCGGACAGGCAGCGATTCACCCCTCCACTTT.

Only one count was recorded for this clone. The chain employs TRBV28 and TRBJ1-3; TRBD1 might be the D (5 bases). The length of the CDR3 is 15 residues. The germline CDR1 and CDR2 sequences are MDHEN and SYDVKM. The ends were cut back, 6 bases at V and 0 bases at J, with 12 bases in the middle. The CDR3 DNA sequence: TGTGCCAGCAGCCATTCCAGGGACTCTGGAAACACCATATATTTT. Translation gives CASSHSRDSGNTIYF.

The CDR3 is CASSLLGGNEQFF. The CDR3 DNA is TGTGCCAGCAGTTTATTGGGGGGGAATGAGCAGTTCTTC. This chain connects TRBV28 to TRBJ2-1; TRBD2 matches at 7 bases. This CDR3 spans 13 amino acids. The ends lost 1 base at V and 7 bases at J; junction bases unmatched: 1. Germline assignment: CDR1 MDHEN and CDR2 SYDVKM.

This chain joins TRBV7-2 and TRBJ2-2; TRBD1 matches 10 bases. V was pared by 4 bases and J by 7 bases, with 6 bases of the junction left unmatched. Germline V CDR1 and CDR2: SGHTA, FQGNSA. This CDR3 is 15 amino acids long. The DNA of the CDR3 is TGTGCCAGCAGCTCCGACAGGGGGCCCATCGGGGAGCTGTTTTTT. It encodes CASSSDRGPIGELFF.

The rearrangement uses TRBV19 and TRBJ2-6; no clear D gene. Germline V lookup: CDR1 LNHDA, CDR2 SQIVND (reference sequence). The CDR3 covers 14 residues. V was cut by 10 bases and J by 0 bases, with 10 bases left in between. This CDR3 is CATYDSSGANVLTF. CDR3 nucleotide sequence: TGTGCCACGTACGACTCCTCTGGGGCCAACGTCCTGACTTTC.

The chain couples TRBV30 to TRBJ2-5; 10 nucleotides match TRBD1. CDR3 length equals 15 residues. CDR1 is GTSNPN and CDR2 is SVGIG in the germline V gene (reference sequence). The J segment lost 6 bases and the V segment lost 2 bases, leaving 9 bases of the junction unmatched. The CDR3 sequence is CAWSLTGTGVKTQYF. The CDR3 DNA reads TGTGCCTGGAGTCTGACCGGGACAGGGGTTAAGACCCAGTACTTC.

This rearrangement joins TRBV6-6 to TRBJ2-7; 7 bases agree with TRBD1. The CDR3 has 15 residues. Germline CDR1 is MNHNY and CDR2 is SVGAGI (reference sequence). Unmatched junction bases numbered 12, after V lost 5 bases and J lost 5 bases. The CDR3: CASSGRDRVEHEQYF. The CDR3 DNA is TGTGCCAGCAGTGGAAGAGACAGGGTCGAGCACGAGCAGTACTTC.

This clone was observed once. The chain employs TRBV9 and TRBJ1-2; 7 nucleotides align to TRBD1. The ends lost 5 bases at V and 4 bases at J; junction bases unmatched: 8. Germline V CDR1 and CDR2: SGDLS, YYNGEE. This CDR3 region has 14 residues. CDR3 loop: CASSAGQARYGYTF. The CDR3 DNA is TGTGCCAGCAGTGCCGGACAGGCCCGCTATGGCTACACCTTC.

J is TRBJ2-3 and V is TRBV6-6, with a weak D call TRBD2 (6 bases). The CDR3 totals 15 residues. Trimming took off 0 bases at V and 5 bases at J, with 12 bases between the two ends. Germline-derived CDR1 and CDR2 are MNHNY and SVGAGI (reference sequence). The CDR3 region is CASSYSGRGIDTQYF. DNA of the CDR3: TGTGCCAGCAGTTACTCCGGACGGGGGATAGATACGCAGTATTTT.

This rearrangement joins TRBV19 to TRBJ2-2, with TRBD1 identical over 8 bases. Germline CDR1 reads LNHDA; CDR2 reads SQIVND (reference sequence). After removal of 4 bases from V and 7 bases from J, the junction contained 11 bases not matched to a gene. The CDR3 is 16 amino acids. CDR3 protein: CASSSPRDRGRGELFF. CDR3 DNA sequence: TGTGCCAGTAGTAGCCCCCGAGACAGGGGTCGCGGGGAGCTGTTTTTT. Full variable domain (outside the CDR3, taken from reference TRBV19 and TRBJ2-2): DGGITQSPKYLFRKEGQNVTLSCEQNLNHDAMYWYRQDPGQGLRLIYYSQIVNDFQKGDIAEGYSVSREKKESFPLTVTSAQKNPTAFYLCASSSPRDRGRGELFFGEGSRLTVL.

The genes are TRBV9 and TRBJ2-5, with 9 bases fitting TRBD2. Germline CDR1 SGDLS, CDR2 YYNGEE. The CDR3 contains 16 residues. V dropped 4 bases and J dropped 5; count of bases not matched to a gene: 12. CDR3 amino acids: CASSPPQAGGLETQYF. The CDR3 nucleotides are TGTGCCAGCAGCCCCCCGCAGGCGGGGGGGCTTGAGACCCAGTACTTC.

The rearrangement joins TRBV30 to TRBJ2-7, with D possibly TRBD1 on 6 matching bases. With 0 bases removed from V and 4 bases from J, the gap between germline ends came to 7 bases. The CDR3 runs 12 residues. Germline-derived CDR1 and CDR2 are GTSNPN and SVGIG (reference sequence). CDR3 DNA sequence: TGTGCCTGGAGTGTAGACAGGTACGAGCAGTACTTC. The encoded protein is CAWSVDRYEQYF.

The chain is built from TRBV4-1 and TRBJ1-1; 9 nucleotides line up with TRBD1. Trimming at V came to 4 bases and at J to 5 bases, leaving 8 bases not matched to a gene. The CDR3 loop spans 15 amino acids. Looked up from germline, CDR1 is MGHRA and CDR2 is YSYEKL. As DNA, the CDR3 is TGCGCCAGCAGCCCGGACAGGGGTAGAAGTACTGAAGCTTTCTTT. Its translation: CASSPDRGRSTEAFF.

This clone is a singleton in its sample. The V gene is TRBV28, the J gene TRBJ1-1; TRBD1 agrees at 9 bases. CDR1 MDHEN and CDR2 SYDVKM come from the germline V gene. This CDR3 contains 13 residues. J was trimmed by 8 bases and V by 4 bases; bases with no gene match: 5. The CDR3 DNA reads TGTGCCAGCAGTTGGGACAGGGAGGGCGAAGCTTTCTTT. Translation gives CASSWDREGEAFF.

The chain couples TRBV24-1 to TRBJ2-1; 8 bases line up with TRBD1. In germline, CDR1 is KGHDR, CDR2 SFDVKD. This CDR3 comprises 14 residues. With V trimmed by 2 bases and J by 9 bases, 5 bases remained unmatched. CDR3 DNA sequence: TGTGCCACCAGTGATTCTTTCAGGGGGCCTGAGCAGTTCTTC. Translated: CATSDSFRGPEQFF.

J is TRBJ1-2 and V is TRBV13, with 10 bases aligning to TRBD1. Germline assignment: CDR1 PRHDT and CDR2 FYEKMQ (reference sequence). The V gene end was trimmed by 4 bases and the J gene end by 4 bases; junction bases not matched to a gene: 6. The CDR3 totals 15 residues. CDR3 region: CASSSDRGLGYGYTF. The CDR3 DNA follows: TGTGCCAGCAGCTCCGACAGGGGGCTCGGCTATGGCTACACCTTC.

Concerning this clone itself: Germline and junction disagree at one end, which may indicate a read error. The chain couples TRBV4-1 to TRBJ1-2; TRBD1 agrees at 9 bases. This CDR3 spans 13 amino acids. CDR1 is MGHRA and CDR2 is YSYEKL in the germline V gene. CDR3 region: CASSQEPGQGTIF. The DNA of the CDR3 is TGCGCCAGCAGCCAAGAACCCGGACAGGGGACAATCTTC.